Described below is a single TCR beta chain sequence and its context. Its antigen is as yet unknown. The record originates from a study of T cell responses to AZD1222 COVID-19 vaccine. Study results and caveats: Repertoires were obtained only post-peak T cell response.

The data were produced by immunoSEQ multiplex PCR, yet TCRdb's version contains in-frame clones alone and is incomplete. The data hold about 150,000 clones, with roughly nine tenths observed a single time. Second doses at about 4 or about 12 weeks were pooled. Sequenced material: peripheral blood, taken 28 days after the second AZD1222 dose. The receptor comes from an adult who received the AZD1222 COVID-19 vaccine.

The CDR3 nucleotides are TGTGCCAGCAGTTTAAGGCCAGGGGGCGGAAAACTGTTTTTT. Protein product: CASSLRPGGGKLFF. V is TRBV28 and J is TRBJ1-4; 8 bases map to TRBD1. The CDR3 is made up of 14 amino acids. Germline loops: CDR1 MDHEN, CDR2 SYDVKM. The V and J ends lost 2 bases and 10 bases, in that order; junction bases with no gene match: 6.